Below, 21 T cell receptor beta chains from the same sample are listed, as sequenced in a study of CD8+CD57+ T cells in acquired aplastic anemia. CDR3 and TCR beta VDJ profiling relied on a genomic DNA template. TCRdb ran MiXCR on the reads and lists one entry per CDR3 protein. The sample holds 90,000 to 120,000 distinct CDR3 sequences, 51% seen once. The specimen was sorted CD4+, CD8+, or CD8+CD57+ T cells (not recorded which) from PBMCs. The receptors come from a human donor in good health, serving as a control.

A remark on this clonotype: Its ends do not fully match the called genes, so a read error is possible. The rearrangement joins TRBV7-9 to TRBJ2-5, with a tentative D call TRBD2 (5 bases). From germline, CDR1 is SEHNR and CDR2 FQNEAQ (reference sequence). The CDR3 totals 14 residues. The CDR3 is CASSLASSLETQYF. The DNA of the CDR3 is TGCGCCAGCAGCTTAGCGAGTAGCTTGGAGACCCAGTACTTC.

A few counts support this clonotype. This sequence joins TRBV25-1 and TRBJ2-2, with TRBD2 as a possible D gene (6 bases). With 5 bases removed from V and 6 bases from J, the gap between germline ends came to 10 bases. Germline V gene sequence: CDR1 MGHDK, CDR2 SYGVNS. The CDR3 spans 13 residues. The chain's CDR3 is CASSLGGPGELFF. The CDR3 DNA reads TGTGCCAGCAGTCTAGGAGGGCCCGGGGAGCTGTTTTTT.

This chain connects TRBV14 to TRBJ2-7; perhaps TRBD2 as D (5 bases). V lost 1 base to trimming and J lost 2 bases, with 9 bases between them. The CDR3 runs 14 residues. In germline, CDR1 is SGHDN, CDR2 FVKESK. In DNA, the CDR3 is TGTGCCAGCAGCCAAGGGCTCGGGACCTACGAGCAGTACTTC. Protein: CASSQGLGTYEQYF.

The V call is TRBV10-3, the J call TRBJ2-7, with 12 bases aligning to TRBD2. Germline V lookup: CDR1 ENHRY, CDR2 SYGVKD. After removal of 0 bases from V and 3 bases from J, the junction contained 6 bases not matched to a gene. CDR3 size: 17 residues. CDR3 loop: CAISESRLLAGGYEQYF. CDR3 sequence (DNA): TGTGCCATCAGTGAGTCGCGATTACTAGCGGGGGGCTACGAGCAGTACTTC.

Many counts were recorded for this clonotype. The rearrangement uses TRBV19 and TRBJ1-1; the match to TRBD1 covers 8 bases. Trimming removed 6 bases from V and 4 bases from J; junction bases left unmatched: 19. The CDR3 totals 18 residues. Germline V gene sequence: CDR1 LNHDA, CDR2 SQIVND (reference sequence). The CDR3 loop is CASRVPEGQAMLGTEAFF. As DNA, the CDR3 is TGTGCCAGTAGAGTACCCGAGGGACAGGCAATGCTGGGCACTGAAGCTTTCTTT.

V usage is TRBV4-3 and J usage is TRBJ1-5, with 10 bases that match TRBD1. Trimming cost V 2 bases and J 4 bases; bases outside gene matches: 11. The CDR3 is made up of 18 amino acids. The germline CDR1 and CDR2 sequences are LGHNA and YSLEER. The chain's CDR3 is CASSQYPPGQGRNQPQHF. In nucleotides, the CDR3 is TGCGCCAGCAGCCAATACCCTCCGGGACAGGGGAGAAATCAGCCCCAGCATTTT.

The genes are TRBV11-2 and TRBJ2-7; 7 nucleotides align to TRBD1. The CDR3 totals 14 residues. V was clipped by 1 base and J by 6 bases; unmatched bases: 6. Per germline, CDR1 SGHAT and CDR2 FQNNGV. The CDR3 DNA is TGTGCCAGCAGCTTAGGCTCGACAGGGATCGAGCAGTACTTC. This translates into CASSLGSTGIEQYF. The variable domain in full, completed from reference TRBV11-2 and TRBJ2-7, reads EAGVAQSPRYKIIEKRQSVAFWCNPISGHATLYWYQQILGQGPKLLIQFQNNGVVDDSQLPKDRFSAERLKGVDSTLKIQPAKLEDSAVYLCASSLGSTGIEQYFGPGTRLTVT.

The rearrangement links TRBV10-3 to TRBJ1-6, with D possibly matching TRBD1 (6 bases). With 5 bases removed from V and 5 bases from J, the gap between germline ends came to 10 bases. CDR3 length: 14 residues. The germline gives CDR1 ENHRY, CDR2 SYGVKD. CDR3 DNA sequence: TGTGCCATCAGTTTGGGGGCAGATAATTCACCCCTCCACTTT. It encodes CAISLGADNSPLHF.

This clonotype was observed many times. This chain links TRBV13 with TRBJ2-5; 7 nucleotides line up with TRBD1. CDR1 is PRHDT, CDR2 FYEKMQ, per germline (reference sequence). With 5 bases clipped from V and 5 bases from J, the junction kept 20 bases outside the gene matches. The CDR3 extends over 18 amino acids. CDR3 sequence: CASSALHDRDRGRETQYF. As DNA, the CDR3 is TGTGCCAGCAGCGCCCTTCACGACAGGGACCGGGGCAGGGAGACCCAGTACTTC.

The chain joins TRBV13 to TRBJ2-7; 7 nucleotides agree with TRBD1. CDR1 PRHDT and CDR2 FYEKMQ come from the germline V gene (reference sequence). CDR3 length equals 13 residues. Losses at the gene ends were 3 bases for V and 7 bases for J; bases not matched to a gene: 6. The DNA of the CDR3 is TGTGCCAGCAGCTTGGACAGGTCTGGTGAGCAGTACTTC. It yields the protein CASSLDRSGEQYF.

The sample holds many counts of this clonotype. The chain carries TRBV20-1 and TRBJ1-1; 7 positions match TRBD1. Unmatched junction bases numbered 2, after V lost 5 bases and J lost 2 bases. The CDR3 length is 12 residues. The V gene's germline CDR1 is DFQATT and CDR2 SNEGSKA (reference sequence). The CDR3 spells CSARDSNTEAFF. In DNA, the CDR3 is TGCAGTGCTCGGGACAGTAACACTGAAGCTTTCTTT.

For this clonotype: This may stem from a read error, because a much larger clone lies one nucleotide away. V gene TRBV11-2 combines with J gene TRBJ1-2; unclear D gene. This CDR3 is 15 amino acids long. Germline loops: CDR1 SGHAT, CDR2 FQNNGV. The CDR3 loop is CDSSLDQKPYYGYTF. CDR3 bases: TGTGACAGCAGCTTAGATCAGAAGCCTTACTATGGCTACACCTTC. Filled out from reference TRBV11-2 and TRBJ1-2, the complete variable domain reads EAGVAQSPRYKIIEKRQSVAFWCNPISGHATLYWYQQILGQGPKLLIQFQNNGVVDDSQLPKDRFSAERLKGVDSTLKIQPAKLEDSAVYLCDSSLDQKPYYGYTFGSGTRLTVV.

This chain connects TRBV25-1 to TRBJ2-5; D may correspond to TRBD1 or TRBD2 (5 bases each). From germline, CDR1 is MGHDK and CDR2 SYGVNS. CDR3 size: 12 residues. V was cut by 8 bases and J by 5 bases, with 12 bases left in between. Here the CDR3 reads CASWAGTETQYF. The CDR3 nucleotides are TGTGCCAGCTGGGCAGGGACGGAGACCCAGTACTTC.

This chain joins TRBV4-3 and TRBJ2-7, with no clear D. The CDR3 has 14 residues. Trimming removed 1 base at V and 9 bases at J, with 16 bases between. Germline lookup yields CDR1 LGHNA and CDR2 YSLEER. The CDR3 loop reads CASSQAGLGDGQYF. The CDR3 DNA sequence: TGCGCCAGCAGCCAAGCCGGGCTGGGCGACGGGCAGTACTTC.

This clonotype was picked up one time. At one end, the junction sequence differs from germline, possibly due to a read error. The CDR3 DNA reads TGCGCCAGCAGCCAATACTACTCCAATGGCTACGAGCAGTACTTC. Residues: CASSQYYSNGYEQYF. The rearrangement links TRBV2 to TRBJ2-7; D remains ambiguous. The CDR3 consists of 15 residues. The germline gives CDR1 SNHLY, CDR2 FYNNEI.

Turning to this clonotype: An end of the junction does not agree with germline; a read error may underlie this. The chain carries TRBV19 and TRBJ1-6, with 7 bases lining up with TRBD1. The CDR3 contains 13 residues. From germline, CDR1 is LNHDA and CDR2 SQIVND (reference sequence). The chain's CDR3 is CASSMATGSPLHF. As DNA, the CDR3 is TGCGCCAGTAGTATGGCGACAGGGAGCCCCCTCCACTTT.

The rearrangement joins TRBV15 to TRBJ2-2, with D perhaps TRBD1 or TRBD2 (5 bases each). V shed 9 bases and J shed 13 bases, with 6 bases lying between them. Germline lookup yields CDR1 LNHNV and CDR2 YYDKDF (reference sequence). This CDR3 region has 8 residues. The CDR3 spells CATGTLFF. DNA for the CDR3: TGTGCCACAGGGACGCTGTTTTTT.

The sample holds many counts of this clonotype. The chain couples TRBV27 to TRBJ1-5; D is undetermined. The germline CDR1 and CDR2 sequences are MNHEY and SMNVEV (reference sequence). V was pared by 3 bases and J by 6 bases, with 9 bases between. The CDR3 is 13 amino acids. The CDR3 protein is CASSFGPPQPQHF. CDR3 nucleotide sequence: TGTGCCAGCAGTTTTGGTCCTCCTCAGCCCCAGCATTTT.

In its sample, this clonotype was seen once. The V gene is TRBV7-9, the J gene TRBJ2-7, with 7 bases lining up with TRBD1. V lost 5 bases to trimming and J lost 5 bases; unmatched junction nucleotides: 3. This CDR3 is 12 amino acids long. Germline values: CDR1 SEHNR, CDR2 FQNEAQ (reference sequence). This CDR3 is CASSNDRDEQYF. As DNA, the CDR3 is TGTGCCAGCAGCAACGACAGGGACGAGCAGTACTTC.

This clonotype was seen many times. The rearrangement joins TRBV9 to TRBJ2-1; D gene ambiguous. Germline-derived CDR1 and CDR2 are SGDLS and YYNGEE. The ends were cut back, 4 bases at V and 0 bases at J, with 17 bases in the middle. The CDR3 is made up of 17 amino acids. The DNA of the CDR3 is TGTGCCAGCAGCCCCCACCTCGGCGAAAGCTCCTACAATGAGCAGTTCTTC. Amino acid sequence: CASSPHLGESSYNEQFF. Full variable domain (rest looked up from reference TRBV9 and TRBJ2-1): DSGVTQTPKHLITATGQRVTLRCSPRSGDLSVYWYQQSLDQGLQFLIQYYNGEERAKGNILERFSAQQFPDLHSELNLSSLELGDSALYFCASSPHLGESSYNEQFFGPGTRLTVL.

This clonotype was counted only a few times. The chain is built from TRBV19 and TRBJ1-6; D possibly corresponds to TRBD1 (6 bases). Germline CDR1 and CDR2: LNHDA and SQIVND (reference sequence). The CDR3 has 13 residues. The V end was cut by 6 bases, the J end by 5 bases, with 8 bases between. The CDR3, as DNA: TGTGCCAGTAGAGACAGGCATAATTCACCCCTCCACTTT. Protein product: CASRDRHNSPLHF.